This record covers a single T cell receptor beta chain. Its antigen remains unidentified. Per-base qualities were not stored, and no clone one base away is much larger. The entry originates in a study of blood T cell repertoires in COVID-19 (dated by TCRdb to between 2020 and 2021). Study-wide context: The collaborator samples originated in the United States, Italy and Spain and spanned the acute and convalescent phases of COVID-19. The repertoires were released in a freely available public database meant as a resource for research on the immune response to SARS-CoV-2. Samples came from the ongoing ImmuneRACE study (first 160 participants) plus 1,254 subjects from 6 global collaborators. Subjects who had been exposed to COVID-19, were actively infected with it, or had recovered from it provided the deeply sampled blood TCRbeta repertoires that made up the dataset. The sample metadata nearly always contained a de-identified subject ID, COVID-19 status, age in years and sex. The material from the prospective study consisted of cDNA or gDNA derived from T cells, B-cell-depleted T cells, or PBMCs. Where available, HLA class I and class II types were taken from metadata supplied by the sample provider and were not determined by assay-based typing.

TCRbeta CDR3 regions were amplified from genomic DNA using the immunoSEQ Assay, a bias-controlled multiplex PCR. Per the source publication's procedure: The number of nucleated cells in each sample was estimated from the amplification of reference gene primers within the assay. To quantify the absolute abundance of each unique TCRbeta CDR3 rearrangement, sequence reads were collapsed and filtered. For each sample, productive Simpson clonality was calculated as the square root of Simpson's diversity index across productive rearrangements. This immuneACCESS table, as held by TCRdb, lists in-frame sequences with V and J called but not all clones. Of the missing ones, under half trace to an unresolved V gene in checked studies; the others have no known cause. The DNA was the basis for D and trimming; V, J and clone size are from that table. Recorded for this sample are about 180,000 clones; around 85% of them occurred a single time. Approximately 9.4% of the sample comes from the top ten.

CDR1 is given as SGHVS and CDR2 as FQNEAQ, both from the germline V gene. The CDR3 goes from the cysteine to the phenylalanine over 14 residues. The only DNA kept is the CDR3, 42 bases in frame from the first base. Trimming removed 2 bases from V and 5 bases from J, leaving 12 bases between the germline ends. Here is what the overall study found, with its caveats: The quantity of clinical and demographic metadata differed by source and by participant and was supplied without curation.

The collaborating institutions used their own protocols to collect whole blood in K2EDTA tubes. For TCRbeta analysis, collaborators shipped samples as frozen whole blood, isolated PBMCs, or DNA extracted from either of those sample types. Sequenced sample: peripheral blood. The chain couples TRBV7-8 to TRBJ1-1; TRBD1 might be the D gene, on 5 matching bases. The sequence was collected from a woman aged 80 or over with acute or convalescent COVID-19. The CDR3 protein: CASSLQGVATEAFF. The nucleotide sequence reads as follows: TGTGCCAGCAGCTTACAGGGTGTGGCGACTGAAGCTTTCTTT.